Each of the 29 T cell receptor beta chains below was sequenced from the same sample in a study of T-cell reconstitution after alpha-beta-depleted transplantation in children. Unique molecular identifiers were incorporated into the prepared TCRbeta library. TCRdb recomputed calls from the PCR reads with MiXCR, one row per CDR3 protein. Of 780,000 or so distinct CDR3 sequences listed, about 16% are singletons. The material sequenced was PBMCs, mostly from graft donor cells, taken 360 days after TCRalphabeta/CD19-depleted stem cell transplant. The receptors were sampled from a male patient between 10 and 17 years old who had a stem cell transplant for acute lymphoblastic leukemia, so the T cells may come from the graft donor.

The CDR3 sequence: CASSYPTEGRGSYNEQFF. The CDR3 coding sequence is TGTGCCAGCAGTTACCCTACCGAAGGGAGGGGTTCTTACAATGAGCAGTTCTTC. This chain links TRBV6-5 with TRBJ2-1; 7 bases line up with TRBD2. CDR3 length: 18 amino acids. Germline values: CDR1 MNHEY, CDR2 SVGAGI. The J segment lost 4 bases and the V segment lost 2 bases, leaving 14 bases of the junction unmatched.

The rearrangement joins TRBV5-1 to TRBJ1-4; the D is unclear. The CDR3 contains 12 residues. CDR1 and CDR2 (germline): SGHRS, YFSETQ. V was pared by 7 bases and J by 3 bases, with 7 bases between. In nucleotides, the CDR3 is TGCGCCAGCTCGGCCTCTAATGAAAAACTGTTTTTT. Translated: CASSASNEKLFF.

This clonotype was counted a few times. This sequence joins TRBV6-5 and TRBJ2-3; D might be TRBD1 (6 bases). The CDR3 extends over 16 amino acids. From germline, CDR1 is MNHEY and CDR2 SVGAGI. Trimming removed 1 base at V and 3 bases at J, with 14 bases between. The CDR3 sequence is CASSYYGQSGTDTQYF. The CDR3 region has the DNA TGTGCCAGCAGTTACTACGGACAGAGCGGTACAGATACGCAGTATTTT.

The chain is built from TRBV7-8 and TRBJ2-2, with D possibly matching TRBD2 (6 bases). There are 15 residues in the CDR3. Germline V gene sequence: CDR1 SGHVS, CDR2 FQNEAQ. V shed 8 bases and J shed 5 bases, with 18 bases lying between them. The CDR3, as DNA: TGTGCCAGCTTTTGGCTCGGGCGGGAAACCGGGGAGCTGTTTTTT. Amino acid sequence: CASFWLGRETGELFF.

This clonotype was recorded a few times. J is TRBJ2-7 and V is TRBV25-1; D not certain. From germline, CDR1 is MGHDK and CDR2 SYGVNS. This CDR3 is 12 amino acids long. With 7 bases removed from V and 3 bases from J, the gap between germline ends came to 10 bases. In DNA, the CDR3 is TGTGCCAGCAATTACGGGTTCTACGAGCAGTACTTC. Protein product: CASNYGFYEQYF.

This clonotype was observed a handful of times. The chain employs TRBV4-1 and TRBJ1-3; D uncertain. The V gene's germline CDR1 is MGHRA and CDR2 YSYEKL. The V end lost 4 bases, the J end lost 0 bases, and 13 bases lay between the germline ends. There are 16 residues in the CDR3. The DNA for the CDR3 is TGCGCCAGCAGCCGCCCTGCGGGGAACTCTGGAAACACCATATATTTT. This translates into CASSRPAGNSGNTIYF.

This clonotype has more than one count but fewer than ten. The chain recombines TRBV11-2 with TRBJ2-4; 10 bases align to TRBD2. The CDR3 is 19 residues long. Trimming cost V 0 bases and J 0 bases; bases outside gene matches: 8. Per germline, CDR1 SGHAT and CDR2 FQNNGV. CDR3 sequence reads: CASSLDIQLAGLAKNIQYF. CDR3 nucleotides: TGTGCCAGCAGCTTAGATATTCAACTAGCGGGATTAGCCAAAAACATTCAGTACTTC. Full variable domain (missing parts from reference TRBV11-2 and TRBJ2-4): EAGVAQSPRYKIIEKRQSVAFWCNPISGHATLYWYQQILGQGPKLLIQFQNNGVVDDSQLPKDRFSAERLKGVDSTLKIQPAKLEDSAVYLCASSLDIQLAGLAKNIQYFGAGTRLSVL.

The V gene is TRBV9, the J gene TRBJ2-1, with 8 bases aligning to TRBD2. There are 15 residues in the CDR3. Germline V gene data show CDR1 as SGDLS and CDR2 as YYNGEE. The junction had 7 bases not matched to a gene; V was cut back by 2 bases and J by 6 bases. CDR3 DNA sequence: TGTGCCAGCAGCGTCGAAGGACTAGCTTCCAATGAGCAGTTCTTC. It encodes CASSVEGLASNEQFF.

This clonotype was observed at least ten times. CDR3 in DNA: TGTGCCAGCAGTTGGGGACTAGCGGGAGTTGGTCAGTACTTC. This translates into CASSWGLAGVGQYF. The rearrangement links TRBV28 to TRBJ2-7; 14 bases map to TRBD2. The junction had 6 bases not matched to a gene; V was cut back by 4 bases and J by 10 bases. Per germline, CDR1 MDHEN and CDR2 SYDVKM. This CDR3 has 14 amino acids.

The chain is built from TRBV7-9 and TRBJ1-1; 7 bases align to TRBD1. V gave up 2 bases and J gave up 5 bases; unmatched junction bases: 2. Germline V lookup: CDR1 SEHNR, CDR2 FQNEAQ (reference sequence). The CDR3 has 13 amino acids. Written as DNA, the CDR3 is TGTGCCAGCAGCTTATTACAGGGGACTGAAGCTTTCTTT. Its translation is CASSLLQGTEAFF.

This clonotype was detected only a few times. The genes are TRBV7-6 and TRBJ2-3; possible D gene TRBD2, 6 bases. The ends were cut back, 0 bases at V and 3 bases at J, with 13 bases in the middle. CDR1 and CDR2 (germline): SGHVS, FNYEAQ. CDR3 size: 16 residues. The CDR3 nucleotides read TGTGCCAGCAGCTTAGCCCCGGGGGTTGGGACAGATACGCAGTATTTT. Translating gives CASSLAPGVGTDTQYF.

Only a few counts were recorded for this clonotype. The chain joins TRBV5-1 to TRBJ2-5, with 9 bases lining up with TRBD1. Germline trimming cut 2 bases from V and 5 bases from J; bases unmatched to any gene: 7. The CDR3 is 15 amino acids. Germline loops: CDR1 SGHRS, CDR2 YFSETQ. CDR3 residues: CASSFGGQGFETQYF. The CDR3 DNA sequence: TGCGCCAGCAGCTTCGGGGGACAGGGCTTTGAGACCCAGTACTTC.

This clonotype was seen a few times. The genes are TRBV5-1 and TRBJ2-1; 9 bases match TRBD1. This CDR3 region has 16 residues. V shed 4 bases, J shed 0 bases, and the junction held 5 bases outside the gene matches. Per the germline V gene, CDR1 is SGHRS and CDR2 is YFSETQ. The CDR3: CASSTGTGSSYNEQFF. Here the CDR3 DNA reads TGCGCCAGCAGCACCGGGACAGGGAGCTCCTACAATGAGCAGTTCTTC.

This clonotype was counted ten times or more. V is TRBV5-1 and J is TRBJ2-7; D perhaps matches TRBD1 (5 bases). The germline gives CDR1 SGHRS, CDR2 YFSETQ. This CDR3 is built from 16 residues. The V gene lost 0 bases and the J gene lost 7 bases, with 20 bases spanning the gap. The CDR3 is CASSLDGAGNRKEQYF. The CDR3 nucleotides read TGCGCCAGCAGCTTGGATGGGGCAGGGAACCGTAAGGAGCAGTACTTC.

This clonotype was counted only a few times. The rearrangement uses TRBV6-5 and TRBJ2-7; no reliable D call. V was trimmed by 0 bases and J by 1 base, leaving 7 bases between them. The V gene's germline CDR1 is MNHEY and CDR2 SVGAGI. This CDR3 region has 14 residues. CDR3 protein: CASSYSIRSYEQYF. The CDR3 coding sequence is TGTGCCAGCAGTTACTCGATTAGATCCTACGAGCAGTACTTC.

The CDR3 loop is CASSFSLPSLEQFF. The CDR3 bases are TGTGCCAGCAGTTTCAGCCTACCAAGCTTAGAGCAGTTCTTC. The chain links TRBV28 to TRBJ2-1; D not resolved. Trimming pared 3 bases from V and 10 bases from J, leaving 16 bases between. CDR1 and CDR2 from the germline V gene are MDHEN and SYDVKM. This CDR3 is built from 14 residues. Filled out from reference TRBV28 and TRBJ2-1, the complete variable domain reads DVKVTQSSRYLVKRTGEKVFLECVQDMDHENMFWYRQDPGLGLRLIYFSYDVKMKEKGDIPEGYSVSREKKERFSLILESASTNQTSMYLCASSFSLPSLEQFFGPGTRLTVL.

This clonotype was seen a handful of times. V and J are TRBV5-1 and TRBJ2-1, with 13 positions matching TRBD2. The CDR3 has 16 amino acids. Germline V gene sequence: CDR1 SGHRS, CDR2 YFSETQ. With 0 bases clipped from V and 8 bases from J, the junction kept 5 bases outside the gene matches. CDR3 in amino acids: CASSLETSGRADEQFF. The CDR3 DNA reads TGCGCCAGCAGCTTGGAAACTAGCGGGAGGGCCGATGAGCAGTTCTTC.

This clonotype was counted at least ten times. The chain carries TRBV5-1 and TRBJ2-1; D ambiguous. Germline assignment: CDR1 SGHRS and CDR2 YFSETQ. This CDR3 spans 15 amino acids. Trimming pared 1 base from V and 2 bases from J, leaving 10 bases between. This CDR3 reads CASSLQGFAYNEQFF. CDR3 DNA: TGCGCCAGCAGCTTGCAAGGGTTTGCCTACAATGAGCAGTTCTTC.

This clonotype was counted only a few times. The chain joins TRBV7-8 to TRBJ2-1; perhaps TRBD2 as D (5 bases). The germline V and J ends were trimmed by 1 base and 2 bases, with 12 bases remaining between them. This CDR3 comprises 16 residues. The germline V gene has CDR1 SGHVS and CDR2 FQNEAQ. CDR3 in amino acids: CASSLVGGITYNEQFF. The CDR3 DNA reads as TGTGCCAGCAGCTTAGTCGGAGGAATTACCTACAATGAGCAGTTCTTC. The full variable domain, rest sourced from reference TRBV7-8 and TRBJ2-1, is GAGVSQSPRYKVAKRGQDVALRCDPISGHVSLFWYQQALGQGPEFLTYFQNEAQLDKSGLPSDRFFAERPEGSVSTLKIQRTQQEDSAVYLCASSLVGGITYNEQFFGPGTRLTVL.

The chain employs TRBV28 and TRBJ2-2; 14 bases agree with TRBD2. Germline loops: CDR1 MDHEN, CDR2 SYDVKM. The CDR3 runs 17 residues. Losses at the gene ends were 5 bases for V and 6 bases for J; bases not matched to a gene: 8. In DNA form, the CDR3 reads TGTGCCAGCAGTCCCCGACTAGCGGGAGGGCCGCCCGGGGAGCTGTTTTTT. Translating gives CASSPRLAGGPPGELFF. Combining the CDR3 with reference TRBV28 and TRBJ2-2 gives the whole variable domain DVKVTQSSRYLVKRTGEKVFLECVQDMDHENMFWYRQDPGLGLRLIYFSYDVKMKEKGDIPEGYSVSREKKERFSLILESASTNQTSMYLCASSPRLAGGPPGELFFGEGSRLTVL.

This clonotype was picked up many times. V and J are TRBV7-9 and TRBJ2-2; no firm D call. Trimming took off 5 bases at V and 3 bases at J, with 13 bases between the two ends. Germline loops: CDR1 SEHNR, CDR2 FQNEAQ (reference sequence). The CDR3 is 15 amino acids. This CDR3 reads CASSPRTIYTGELFF. The CDR3 DNA follows: TGTGCCAGCAGCCCTAGGACCATTTACACCGGGGAGCTGTTTTTT.

The genes are TRBV20-1 and TRBJ2-1; 7 positions agree with TRBD2. Germline trimming cut 1 base from V and 6 bases from J; bases unmatched to any gene: 9. The germline gives CDR1 DFQATT, CDR2 SNEGSKA (reference sequence). The CDR3 is 15 residues long. CDR3 residues: CSARGPRASGNEQFF. DNA for the CDR3: TGCAGTGCTAGAGGCCCAAGGGCTAGCGGCAATGAGCAGTTCTTC.

This clonotype was seen a few times. The chain employs TRBV25-1 and TRBJ1-1, with D perhaps TRBD1 (5 bases). The germline V and J ends were trimmed by 8 bases and 3 bases, with 16 bases remaining between them. The CDR3 covers 14 residues. CDR1 and CDR2 (germline): MGHDK, SYGVNS. CDR3 sequence: CASAYGGRDTEAFF. As DNA, the CDR3 is TGTGCCAGCGCCTACGGGGGAAGGGACACTGAAGCTTTCTTT.

The chain recombines TRBV10-1 with TRBJ2-1; TRBD2 matches 13 bases. The J segment lost 0 bases and the V segment lost 11 bases, leaving 16 bases of the junction unmatched. Germline CDR1 is WNHNN and CDR2 is SYGVQD (reference sequence). This CDR3 spans 19 amino acids. Here the CDR3 reads CAVPRVRTSGRVSYNEQFF. CDR3 coding DNA: TGCGCCGTCCCCCGAGTAAGGACTAGCGGGAGAGTCTCCTACAATGAGCAGTTCTTC.

This chain links TRBV7-3 with TRBJ1-1; D perhaps matches TRBD1 (5 bases). The CDR3 length is 13 residues. V lost 6 bases to trimming and J lost 11 bases, with 19 bases between them. The V gene's germline CDR1 is SGHTA and CDR2 FQGTGA. The CDR3 sequence: CASRRHAGFEAFF. DNA of the CDR3: TGTGCCAGCAGACGTCACGCAGGGTTTGAGGCTTTCTTT.

This chain joins TRBV20-1 and TRBJ2-7, with D possibly being TRBD1 or TRBD2 (5 bases each). The CDR3 is made up of 15 amino acids. CDR1 is DFQATT and CDR2 is SNEGSKA in the germline V gene (reference sequence). V shed 6 bases and J shed 1 base, with 19 bases lying between them. CDR3 protein: CSATGTVTNSYEQYF. The CDR3 region has the DNA TGCAGTGCCACCGGGACGGTGACAAATTCCTACGAGCAGTACTTC.

The chain uses TRBV10-1 and TRBJ2-3; 11 nucleotides line up with TRBD2. The CDR3 spans 17 residues. V lost 4 bases and J lost 0; bases outside the gene matches: 6. The V gene's germline CDR1 is WNHNN and CDR2 SYGVQD (reference sequence). CDR3 bases: TGCGCCAGCAGTGCCCTAGCGGGAGGATACAGCACAGATACGCAGTATTTT. It specifies CASSALAGGYSTDTQYF.

The chain couples TRBV19 to TRBJ2-1; 7 nucleotides match TRBD2. From germline, CDR1 is LNHDA and CDR2 SQIVND (reference sequence). The CDR3 runs to 15 residues. The V gene end was trimmed by 3 bases and the J gene end by 4 bases; junction bases not matched to a gene: 6. The CDR3: CASSIFGLEYNEQFF. The CDR3 coding sequence is TGTGCCAGTAGTATCTTCGGACTAGAATACAATGAGCAGTTCTTC.

This clonotype was counted ten times or more. The chain carries TRBV5-1 and TRBJ2-7; no firm D call. The CDR3 contains 11 residues. V lost 9 bases and J lost 9, with 16 bases in between. Germline assignment: CDR1 SGHRS and CDR2 YFSETQ. DNA for the CDR3: TGCGCCACAGCCCCGAAACCCGGGCAGTACTTC. Its translation is CATAPKPGQYF.